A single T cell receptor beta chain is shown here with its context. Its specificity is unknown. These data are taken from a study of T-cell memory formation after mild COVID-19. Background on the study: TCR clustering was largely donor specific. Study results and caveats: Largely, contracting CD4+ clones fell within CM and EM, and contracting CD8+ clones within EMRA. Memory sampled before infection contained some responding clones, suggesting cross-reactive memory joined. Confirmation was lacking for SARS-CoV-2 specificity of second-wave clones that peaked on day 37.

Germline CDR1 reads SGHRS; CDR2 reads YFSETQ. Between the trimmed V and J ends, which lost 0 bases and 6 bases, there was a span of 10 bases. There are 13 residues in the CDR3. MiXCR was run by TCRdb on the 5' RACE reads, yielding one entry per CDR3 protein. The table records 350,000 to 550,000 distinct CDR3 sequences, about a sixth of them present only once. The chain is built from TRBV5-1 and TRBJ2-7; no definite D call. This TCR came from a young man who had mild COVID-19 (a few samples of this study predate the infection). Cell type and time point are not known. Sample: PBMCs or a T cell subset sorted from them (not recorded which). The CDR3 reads CASSLGPLSEQYF. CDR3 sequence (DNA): TGCGCCAGCAGCTTGGGACCGCTCAGCGAGCAGTACTTC. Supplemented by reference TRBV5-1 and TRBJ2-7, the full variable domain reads KAGVTQTPRYLIKTRGQQVTLSCSPISGHRSVSWYQQTPGQGLQFLFEYFSETQRNKGNFPGRFSGRQFSNSRSEMNVSTLELGDSALYLCASSLGPLSEQYFGPGTRLTVT.